The 20 T cell receptor beta chains in this list originate from one sample, sequenced in a study of blood T cells in healthy people across ages. PCR was performed a second time for about 7 to 12 cycles using a sample-barcoded 5' primer and a J-beta primer mix. In TCRdb, the 5' RACE reads were re-called with MiXCR into one record per CDR3 protein. The data contain 1.5 million to 2 million distinct CDR3 sequences, roughly 30% of them singletons. The specimen sequenced was blood. The receptors were gathered from a woman in her 30s in good health.

This chain links TRBV2 with TRBJ1-2; 7 bases agree with TRBD1. Germline CDR1 SNHLY, CDR2 FYNNEI. The CDR3 covers 14 residues. With 4 bases clipped from V and 1 base from J, the junction kept 3 bases outside the gene matches. For the CDR3, the DNA is TGTGCCAGCAGTGGACAGGGAGTTAACTATGGCTACACCTTC. Translating gives CASSGQGVNYGYTF.

This clonotype was detected only a few times. This rearrangement joins TRBV20-1 to TRBJ2-1; 15 positions match TRBD2. The J call is in doubt because the DNA end fits TRBJ2-7 better. The CDR3 totals 20 residues. Per germline, CDR1 DFQATT and CDR2 SNEGSKA (reference sequence). The CDR3 is CSARDARTSGRARAYNEQYF. The CDR3 DNA follows: TGCAGTGCTAGAGATGCTCGGACTAGCGGGAGGGCCAGAGCCTACAATGAGCAGTACTTC.

This clonotype was recorded a few times. The rearrangement joins TRBV7-6 to TRBJ2-1, with 7 bases fitting TRBD2. With the DNA end fitting TRBJ2-7 better, the J assignment may be wrong. Germline V gene data show CDR1 as SGHVS and CDR2 as FNYEAQ. This CDR3 has 16 residues. The CDR3 coding sequence is TGTGCCAGCAGCCGGTGGACTAGGAGCTCCTACAATGAGCAGTACTTC. Amino acid sequence: CASSRWTRSSYNEQYF.

V and J are TRBV6-6 and TRBJ1-4; TRBD1 aligns across 7 bases. The CDR3 extends over 14 amino acids. Germline V CDR1 and CDR2: MNHNY, SVGAGI (reference sequence). The ends lost 3 bases at V and 8 bases at J; junction bases unmatched: 6. Written as DNA, the CDR3 is TGTGCCAGCAGTTATCAGGGGGGGGTCGAAAAACTGTTTTTT. The encoded protein is CASSYQGGVEKLFF.

The CDR3 nucleotides read TGTGCCAGCAGCCCCACGCCGGGACTAGCGGGCGGGGAGACCCAGTACTTC. Translation: CASSPTPGLAGGETQYF. This chain links TRBV14 with TRBJ2-7, with 12 bases lining up with TRBD2. Judging by the DNA end, TRBJ2-5 fits better; the J call may be wrong. There are 17 residues in the CDR3. Germline V gives CDR1 SGHDN, CDR2 FVKESK.

In its sample, this clonotype was seen a few times. The rearrangement joins TRBV29-1 to TRBJ1-4; TRBD1 agrees at 8 bases. V lost 7 bases and J lost 7; bases outside the gene matches: 14. The CDR3 consists of 15 residues. CDR1 and CDR2 (germline): SQVTM, ANQGSEA. This CDR3 is CSAQDRGLRGEKLFF. As DNA, the CDR3 is TGCAGCGCTCAAGACAGGGGTCTCCGCGGTGAAAAACTGTTTTTT.

A few counts support this clonotype. The V and J genes are TRBV28 and TRBJ2-5; D may be TRBD1 (5 bases). Trimming stripped 4 bases from V and 6 bases from J, with 15 bases between. The CDR3 totals 14 residues. CDR1 is MDHEN and CDR2 is SYDVKM in the germline V gene. The CDR3 nucleotides are TGTGCCAGCAGTTACAGGACAAATCAAAAGACCCAGTACTTC. It codes for CASSYRTNQKTQYF.

About this clonotype: This could be a read error, since a much larger clone is one nucleotide away. This chain connects TRBV27 to TRBJ2-5; 12 bases map to TRBD2. The CDR3 length is 16 residues. Trimming cost V 0 bases and J 4 bases; bases outside gene matches: 3. Germline-derived CDR1 and CDR2 are MNHEY and SMNVEV (reference sequence). CDR3 region: CASSLSASGRGETQYF. Written as DNA, the CDR3 is TGTGCCAGCAGTTTATCGGCTAGCGGGAGGGGAGAGACCCAGTACTTC.

On this clonotype itself: One end of the junction varies from germline; a read error may be responsible. The rearrangement links TRBV5-5 to TRBJ2-1; D is uncertain. The CDR3 extends over 12 amino acids. Per the germline V gene, CDR1 is SGHKS and CDR2 is YYEKEE (reference sequence). CDR3 sequence (DNA): TGCGCCAGCAGCTTCCAGTTAGATGGGCAGTTCTTC. This gives the protein CASSFQLDGQFF.

This clonotype was picked up a small number of times. The chain links TRBV6-2 or TRBV6-3 to TRBJ2-3; 8 bases line up with TRBD2. CDR3 length equals 17 residues. V was clipped by 5 bases and J by 6 bases; unmatched bases: 16. CDR1 is MNHEY and CDR2 is SVGEGT in the germline V gene. Written as DNA, the CDR3 is TGTGCCAGCAGTCCCCTCCCGGGTGCGGGAGGCGCCGATACGCAGTATTTT. Encoded protein: CASSPLPGAGGADTQYF.

V and J are TRBV27 and TRBJ2-5; 9 bases map to TRBD2. With V trimmed by 3 bases and J by 2 bases, 4 bases remained unmatched. CDR1 and CDR2 (germline): MNHEY, SMNVEV (reference sequence). There are 15 residues in the CDR3. The CDR3 sequence is CASSFLLAGQETQYF. In DNA, the CDR3 is TGTGCCAGCAGTTTCCTCCTAGCGGGGCAAGAGACCCAGTACTTC.

CDR3 sequence reads: CASSLGVRDREFF. The CDR3 coding sequence is TGTGCCAGCAGCTTAGGGGTGCGGGACAGGGAGTTCTTC. The chain carries TRBV7-2 and TRBJ2-1; 9 bases match TRBD1. With 1 base clipped from V and 14 bases from J, the junction kept 6 bases outside the gene matches. The CDR3 length is 13 residues. Germline V gene data show CDR1 as SGHTA and CDR2 as FQGNSA.

In its sample, this clonotype was seen a few times. The V and J genes are TRBV20-1 and TRBJ2-7, with TRBD2 matching 9 bases. The CDR3 contains 13 residues. Germline CDR1 and CDR2: DFQATT and SNEGSKA (reference sequence). The J segment lost 3 bases and the V segment lost 4 bases, leaving 4 bases of the junction unmatched. The CDR3 sequence: CSANAGGLYEQYF. Written as DNA, the CDR3 is TGCAGTGCTAACGCGGGAGGGCTCTACGAGCAGTACTTC.

This clonotype came up a few times. V is TRBV29-1 and J is TRBJ1-2; 8 bases fit TRBD1. Germline-derived CDR1 and CDR2 are SQVTM and ANQGSEA. Trimming took 6 bases from V and 8 from J; bases not matched to a gene: 5. The CDR3 is made up of 11 amino acids. In nucleotides, the CDR3 is TGCAGCGTCTGGACAGGGCCCGGCTACACCTTC. Translating gives CSVWTGPGYTF.

This clonotype was detected ten times or more. This rearrangement joins TRBV7-8 to TRBJ2-7; 7 bases are a match to TRBD2. Germline V gene sequence: CDR1 SGHVS, CDR2 FQNEAQ. V lost 4 bases to trimming and J lost 3 bases; unmatched junction nucleotides: 9. The CDR3 extends over 15 amino acids. Here the CDR3 DNA reads TGTGCCAGCAGCTCCCCCTCAAGCGGGAACTACGAGCAGTACTTC. It encodes CASSSPSSGNYEQYF.

The chain is built from TRBV3-1 and TRBJ2-1; D uncertain. CDR3 length: 12 amino acids. Germline CDR1 reads LGHDT; CDR2 reads YNNKEL (reference sequence). Trimming shortened V by 5 bases and J by 10 bases, and 12 bases separated the two germline ends. The CDR3 is CASSDPPQEQFF. Written as DNA, the CDR3 is TGTGCCAGCAGCGACCCCCCCCAGGAGCAGTTCTTC.

This clonotype was observed a few times. This chain links TRBV4-2 with TRBJ2-2; D unclear. Germline V gene lookup returns CDR1 LGHNA and CDR2 YNFKEQ. The CDR3 length is 16 residues. Trimming removed 1 base at V and 4 bases at J, with 13 bases between. The CDR3, as DNA: TGTGCCAGCAGCCAAGGGCAGGTGGCGGCCACCGGGGAGCTGTTTTTT. The encoded protein is CASSQGQVAATGELFF.

There are many counts of this clonotype. The chain has TRBV29-1 and TRBJ2-1; D perhaps matches TRBD1 (5 bases). With 0 bases removed from V and 2 bases from J, the gap between germline ends came to 14 bases. Per germline, CDR1 SQVTM and CDR2 ANQGSEA. There are 16 residues in the CDR3. The CDR3 is CSVEDPRARTYNEQFF. CDR3 bases: TGCAGCGTTGAAGATCCCAGGGCACGGACCTACAATGAGCAGTTCTTC.

Details on this clonotype: A much larger clone differs by one base, so this may be a read error. This rearrangement joins TRBV28 to TRBJ2-4, with D possibly being TRBD1 (6 bases). The J call is doubtful: the DNA matches TRBJ2-5 better. The CDR3 is 14 amino acids. The germline CDR1 and CDR2 sequences are MDHEN and SYDVKM. This CDR3 is CASSFADRQETQYF. In nucleotides, the CDR3 is TGTGCCAGCAGTTTCGCAGACAGGCAAGAGACCCAGTACTTC.

This chain joins TRBV12-3 or TRBV12-4 and TRBJ2-7; unclear D gene. This CDR3 is built from 13 residues. V was cut by 3 bases and J by 3 bases, with 9 bases left in between. For the CDR3, the DNA is TGTGCCAGCAGTTTTACCCGACACTACGAGCAGTACTTC. Translation gives CASSFTRHYEQYF.